The 17 T cell receptor beta chains below all came from one sample that was sequenced in a study of CD8+CD57+ T cells in acquired aplastic anemia. Sequencing involved patients with CD8+CD57+ cell expansion previously shown by flow cytometry. Researchers used genomic DNA as the template to profile TCR beta VDJ and CDR3. TCRdb re-analysed the reads in MiXCR, keeping a single row per CDR3 protein. Found here are around 150,000 distinct CDR3 sequences, under 55% of them singletons; the top ten hold approximately 3%. The source material was sorted CD4+, CD8+, or CD8+CD57+ T cells (not recorded which) from PBMCs. The receptor set was obtained from a human donor with aplastic anemia.

The gene calls are TRBV20-1 and TRBJ2-7, with D tentatively TRBD2 (5 bases). Germline loops: CDR1 DFQATT, CDR2 SNEGSKA (reference sequence). The CDR3 sequence is 13 residues long. The V end was cut by 6 bases, the J end by 3 bases, with 15 bases between. As DNA, the CDR3 is TGCAGTGCCGACCGGGAATATGTCTACGAGCAGTACTTC. It specifies CSADREYVYEQYF.

This clonotype came up many times. This rearrangement joins TRBV2 to TRBJ1-5; possible D gene TRBD1, 6 bases. CDR3 length equals 13 residues. Germline V gives CDR1 SNHLY, CDR2 FYNNEI. The V end was cut by 8 bases, the J end by 3 bases, with 11 bases between. The CDR3 sequence: CASRGQNNQPQHF. The CDR3 DNA reads TGTGCCAGCCGTGGACAGAACAATCAGCCCCAGCATTTT. Together with reference TRBV2 and TRBJ1-5, the CDR3 gives the full variable domain: EPEVTQTPSHQVTQMGQEVILRCVPISNHLYFYWYRQILGQKVEFLVSFYNNEISEKSEIFDDQFSVERPDGSNFTLKIRSTKLEDSAMYFCASRGQNNQPQHFGDGTRLSIL.

This clonotype has only a few counts. The chain uses TRBV18 and TRBJ2-6; 9 bases line up with TRBD1. V lost 3 bases and J lost 1; bases outside the gene matches: 1. The CDR3 totals 16 residues. Germline V gene lookup returns CDR1 KGHSH and CDR2 LQKENI. This CDR3 reads CASSPTGGSGANVLTF. CDR3 coding DNA: TGTGCCAGCTCACCGACAGGGGGATCTGGGGCCAACGTCCTGACTTTC.

At least ten counts were recorded for this clonotype. The rearrangement joins TRBV6-5 to TRBJ2-7; D may be TRBD2 (5 bases). V was trimmed by 0 bases and J by 2 bases, leaving 11 bases between them. Germline loops: CDR1 MNHEY, CDR2 SVGAGI. The CDR3 consists of 15 residues. The CDR3 spells CASSYSYGETYEQYF. The CDR3 DNA is TGTGCCAGCAGTTACTCTTACGGGGAGACCTACGAGCAGTACTTC.

The chain's CDR3 is CASRGTSTDTQYF. The CDR3 coding sequence is TGTGCCAGCAGGGGGACTAGCACAGATACGCAGTATTTT. The chain recombines TRBV2 with TRBJ2-3; D is possibly TRBD2 (6 bases). The germline V gene has CDR1 SNHLY and CDR2 FYNNEI. The V and J ends lost 6 bases and 0 bases respectively, with 7 bases between them. There are 13 residues in the CDR3.

V gene TRBV10-3 combines with J gene TRBJ2-1, with 14 bases lining up with TRBD2. Germline-derived CDR1 and CDR2 are ENHRY and SYGVKD. V shed 11 bases, J shed 9 bases, and the junction held 9 bases outside the gene matches. The CDR3 runs 14 residues. CDR3 nucleotide sequence: TGTGCCGGACGGACTAGCGGGAGGCGGATTGAGCAGTTCTTC. Its protein is CAGRTSGRRIEQFF.

This clonotype showed up just once. The chain links TRBV2 to TRBJ2-7; either TRBD1 or TRBD2 may supply D (5 bases each). The CDR3 covers 12 residues. V lost 7 bases and J 4 bases, leaving 11 bases between the germline ends. Per the germline V gene, CDR1 is SNHLY and CDR2 is FYNNEI. The CDR3 DNA is TGTGCCAGCACCGAAGAGGGGTACGAGCAGTACTTC. This translates into CASTEEGYEQYF.

The table lists this clonotype with many counts. V and J are TRBV20-1 and TRBJ2-7; D ambiguous. V lost 8 bases, J lost 2 bases, and 7 bases lay in between. The CDR3 totals 10 residues. Looked up from germline, CDR1 is DFQATT and CDR2 is SNEGSKA (reference sequence). DNA of the CDR3: TGCAGTATCTCTCCCTACGAGCAGTACTTC. It specifies CSISPYEQYF.

This clonotype occurred many times. The V and J genes are TRBV5-1 and TRBJ2-2; D may be TRBD2 (5 bases). Germline CDR1 is SGHRS and CDR2 is YFSETQ. V was pared by 0 bases and J by 5 bases, with 17 bases between. This CDR3 is 17 amino acids long. The CDR3, as DNA: TGCGCCAGCAGCTTGGCCATGGGCCAGACTAAGACCGGGGAGCTGTTTTTT. It yields the protein CASSLAMGQTKTGELFF.

This clonotype occurred a few times. The chain links TRBV18 to TRBJ2-1; 9 positions agree with TRBD1. Germline-derived CDR1 and CDR2 are KGHSH and LQKENI. The V segment lost 6 bases and the J segment 7 bases; nucleotides outside the gene matches: 13. The CDR3 covers 16 residues. The CDR3 is CASSSTGTGTLNEQFF. As DNA, the CDR3 is TGTGCCAGCTCGTCGACCGGGACAGGGACACTTAATGAGCAGTTCTTC.

The chain uses TRBV7-9 and TRBJ1-1; D is undetermined. From germline, CDR1 is SEHNR and CDR2 FQNEAQ (reference sequence). Trimming removed 6 bases from V and 3 bases from J, with 5 bases in between. This CDR3 is 11 amino acids long. The CDR3: CASSSYTEAFF. As DNA, the CDR3 is TGTGCCAGCAGTTCCTACACTGAAGCTTTCTTT.

This clonotype qualifies as medium-sized. The chain joins TRBV25-1 to TRBJ2-5; possible D gene TRBD1, 6 bases. The CDR3 has 16 residues. Germline CDR1 is MGHDK and CDR2 is SYGVNS. V was clipped by 2 bases and J by 1 base, with 14 bases between them. The CDR3 region is CASSERGKGGQETQYF. The CDR3 nucleotides read TGTGCCAGCAGTGAACGAGGTAAAGGGGGCCAAGAGACCCAGTACTTC.

This chain joins TRBV6-1 and TRBJ2-2; 9 positions match TRBD1. The V gene end was trimmed by 9 bases and the J gene end by 0 bases; junction bases not matched to a gene: 8. CDR1 is MNHNS, CDR2 SASEGT, per germline. The CDR3 covers 16 residues. CDR3 sequence reads: CASRDRARPNTGELFF. DNA of the CDR3: TGTGCCAGTCGGGACAGGGCCCGACCGAACACCGGGGAGCTGTTTTTT.

This clonotype showed up just a few times. The chain is built from TRBV20-1 and TRBJ2-7; maybe TRBD2 (6 bases). V shed 0 bases and J shed 3 bases, with 9 bases lying between them. Germline loops: CDR1 DFQATT, CDR2 SNEGSKA (reference sequence). The CDR3 contains 13 residues. As DNA, the CDR3 is TGCAGTGCTAGAGAGGGGGGTGACTACGAGCAGTACTTC. Translation gives CSAREGGDYEQYF.

J is TRBJ2-3 and V is TRBV19; 9 bases are a match to TRBD2. This CDR3 has 14 residues. The J segment lost 4 bases and the V segment lost 6 bases, leaving 5 bases of the junction unmatched. Per germline, CDR1 LNHDA and CDR2 SQIVND (reference sequence). CDR3 sequence: CASRRTSASDTQYF. CDR3 nucleotide sequence: TGTGCCAGTAGGCGGACTAGCGCATCAGATACGCAGTATTTT.

The chain combines TRBV7-9 with TRBJ2-5; 10 nucleotides line up with TRBD1. CDR1 is SEHNR and CDR2 is FQNEAQ in the germline V gene (reference sequence). Unmatched junction bases numbered 6, after V lost 5 bases and J lost 3 bases. CDR3 length: 15 amino acids. The CDR3 DNA reads as TGTGCCAGCAGCCCCCAAGGGACAGGGGAAGAGACCCAGTACTTC. Its protein product is CASSPQGTGEETQYF.

J is TRBJ1-6 and V is TRBV19; D is perhaps TRBD1 (6 bases). Looked up from germline, CDR1 is LNHDA and CDR2 is SQIVND (reference sequence). This CDR3 comprises 13 residues. V was cut by 5 bases and J by 7 bases, with 9 bases left in between. As DNA, the CDR3 is TGTGCCAGTAGTGGACAGCCGAATTCACCCCTCCACTTT. This codes for CASSGQPNSPLHF.